What follows are 25 T cell receptor beta chains derived from one specimen sequenced in a study of blood T cell repertoires in COVID-19. Sequencing was performed with immunoSEQ multiplex PCR; in TCRdb, only in-frame clones are kept and a portion is missing. This sample has fewer than 75,000 clones; approximately 87% occur once, and the top ten carry 8.3%. The specimen sequenced was peripheral blood. These receptors were collected from a man between 50 and 59 years old with active COVID-19.

This rearrangement joins TRBV2 to TRBJ1-2, with a tentative D call TRBD1 (6 bases). Germline-derived CDR1 and CDR2 are SNHLY and FYNNEI. The CDR3 extends over 15 amino acids. Trimming pared 0 bases from V and 4 bases from J, leaving 12 bases between. The CDR3 protein is CASSEALIGGYGYTF. CDR3 coding DNA: TGTGCCAGCAGTGAAGCGCTAATAGGGGGCTATGGCTACACCTTC.

The chain employs TRBV9 and TRBJ2-7; D might be TRBD2 (5 bases). The ends were cut back, 5 bases at V and 6 bases at J, with 12 bases in the middle. Germline lookup yields CDR1 SGDLS and CDR2 YYNGEE. The CDR3 runs 12 residues. The CDR3 sequence is CASSGLGIEQYF. The CDR3 DNA reads as TGTGCCAGCAGTGGACTGGGGATCGAGCAGTACTTC.

This chain connects TRBV9 to TRBJ1-1; TRBD1 might be the D (6 bases). This CDR3 has 13 amino acids. In germline, CDR1 is SGDLS, CDR2 YYNGEE. Trimming cost V 3 bases and J 2 bases, with 8 bases left between them. CDR3 loop: CASSAQGNTEAFF. The CDR3 DNA reads TGTGCCAGCAGCGCACAGGGAAACACTGAAGCTTTCTTT. Combining the CDR3 with reference TRBV9 and TRBJ1-1 gives the whole variable domain DSGVTQTPKHLITATGQRVTLRCSPRSGDLSVYWYQQSLDQGLQFLIQYYNGEERAKGNILERFSAQQFPDLHSELNLSSLELGDSALYFCASSAQGNTEAFFGQGTRLTVV.

Note on this clone: The junction and the germline gene differ at one end; a read error may be behind it. The chain recombines TRBV19 with TRBJ2-3; 9 nucleotides match TRBD1. The germline CDR1 and CDR2 sequences are LNHDA and SQIVND (reference sequence). The CDR3 is 16 amino acids. Written as DNA, the CDR3 is TGTGCCAGTAGTTTAGACACAGGGGGCCGGACAGATACGCAGTATTTT. Its translation: CASSLDTGGRTDTQYF. Full variable domain (missing parts from reference TRBV19 and TRBJ2-3): DGGITQSPKYLFRKEGQNVTLSCEQNLNHDAMYWYRQDPGQGLRLIYYSQIVNDFQKGDIAEGYSVSREKKESFPLTVTSAQKNPTAFYLCASSLDTGGRTDTQYFGPGTRLTVL.

The CDR3 loop reads CASSSHRPQYF. The DNA of the CDR3 is TGTGCCAGCAGCTCCCACAGGCCGCAGTACTTC. The chain uses TRBV6-5 and TRBJ2-7; perhaps TRBD1 as D (5 bases). Trimming took off 6 bases at V and 9 bases at J, with 12 bases between the two ends. Germline V gene lookup returns CDR1 MNHEY and CDR2 SVGAGI. This CDR3 spans 11 amino acids.

This chain connects TRBV30 to TRBJ1-1; D gene unclear. V was cut by 0 bases and J by 5 bases, with 16 bases left in between. Germline CDR1 reads GTSNPN; CDR2 reads SVGIG (reference sequence). This CDR3 comprises 15 residues. DNA for the CDR3: TGTGCCTGGAGTGTAGGCGGGTCGGTGGGGACTGAAGCTTTCTTT. This encodes CAWSVGGSVGTEAFF.

V gene TRBV6-1 combines with J gene TRBJ1-2; D is uncertain. CDR1 and CDR2 (germline): MNHNS, SASEGT. Trimming left V 0 bases short and J 2 bases short, with 7 bases between. This CDR3 spans 14 amino acids. CDR3 coding DNA: TGTGCCAGCAGTGAAGCCGTACGGAACTATGGCTACACCTTC. Its translation: CASSEAVRNYGYTF.

J is TRBJ1-6 and V is TRBV28; no clear D gene. The CDR3 has 16 residues. V was pared by 3 bases and J by 3 bases, with 12 bases between. Germline V lookup: CDR1 MDHEN, CDR2 SYDVKM. CDR3 DNA: TGTGCCAGCAGTTTCGTGGGCAGTAACTATAATTCACCCCTCCACTTT. Its translation is CASSFVGSNYNSPLHF.

This clone turned up a few times. The V gene is TRBV5-1, the J gene TRBJ1-3; the D gene is possibly TRBD1 (5 bases). Germline lookup yields CDR1 SGHRS and CDR2 YFSETQ. Trimming pared 2 bases from V and 4 bases from J, leaving 13 bases between. CDR3 size: 15 residues. The CDR3 sequence is CASSLGTGLGNTIYF. The CDR3 region has the DNA TGCGCCAGCAGCTTAGGTACAGGTCTCGGAAACACCATATATTTT.

In its sample, this clone was seen a few times. The rearrangement uses TRBV9 and TRBJ1-6; D is unclear. V lost 3 bases and J lost 6, with 7 bases in between. CDR3 length: 13 residues. Germline CDR1 is SGDLS and CDR2 is YYNGEE. The CDR3 nucleotides are TGTGCCAGCAGCGCTACGGGTAATTCACCCCTCCACTTT. Translated: CASSATGNSPLHF.

This chain joins TRBV18 and TRBJ2-2; D possibly corresponds to TRBD2 (5 bases). Looked up from germline, CDR1 is KGHSH and CDR2 is LQKENI. The CDR3 is 16 amino acids. Trimming cost V 2 bases and J 4 bases, with 14 bases left between them. The CDR3 protein is CASSPTGEASTGELFF. The CDR3 region has the DNA TGTGCCAGCTCACCAACCGGGGAAGCGTCCACCGGGGAGCTGTTTTTT.

V is TRBV2 and J is TRBJ1-2, with D possibly matching TRBD1 (6 bases). Germline V gives CDR1 SNHLY, CDR2 FYNNEI. The V end lost 5 bases, the J end lost 7 bases, and 17 bases lay between the germline ends. CDR3 length equals 14 residues. The CDR3 nucleotides read TGTGCCAGCAGTCGGCGGGGGGCTGATGGTGGCTACACCTTC. It codes for CASSRRGADGGYTF.

This rearrangement joins TRBV7-9 to TRBJ1-4; possibly TRBD1 for D (5 bases). V gave up 7 bases and J gave up 7 bases, with 16 bases separating them. Germline V gene data show CDR1 as SEHNR and CDR2 as FQNEAQ (reference sequence). The CDR3 runs to 14 residues. The chain's CDR3 is CASKAGGASEKLFF. The CDR3 nucleotides read TGTGCCAGCAAGGCTGGTGGGGCCTCTGAAAAACTGTTTTTT.

Only one count was recorded for this clone. The J gene is TRBJ1-6, the V gene TRBV28, with D hard to call. The V and J ends lost 2 bases and 5 bases respectively, with 13 bases between them. This CDR3 is 16 amino acids long. The germline gives CDR1 MDHEN, CDR2 SYDVKM. The CDR3 protein is CASSLRSLRDNSPLHF. The CDR3 DNA is TGTGCCAGCAGTTTACGCTCCCTTCGGGATAATTCACCCCTCCACTTT.

V and J are TRBV5-1 and TRBJ2-5; 13 positions agree with TRBD2. The CDR3 is 16 amino acids. From germline, CDR1 is SGHRS and CDR2 YFSETQ. With 0 bases clipped from V and 5 bases from J, the junction kept 4 bases outside the gene matches. CDR3 sequence reads: CASSLEILAGGETQYF. DNA for the CDR3: TGCGCCAGCAGCTTGGAAATACTAGCGGGGGGGGAGACCCAGTACTTC.

This clone was observed a single time. The chain joins TRBV9 to TRBJ2-1, with 10 bases identical to TRBD1. CDR3 length: 14 residues. J lost 8 bases, V lost 4 bases, and 6 bases had no gene match. The germline V gene encodes CDR1 SGDLS and CDR2 YYNGEE. The CDR3 loop is CASSTRQGADEQFF. The CDR3 DNA reads TGTGCCAGCAGCACCAGACAGGGGGCTGATGAGCAGTTCTTC.

J is TRBJ1-6 and V is TRBV7-8; 7 positions agree with TRBD1. The V segment lost 3 bases and the J segment 15 bases; nucleotides outside the gene matches: 11. This CDR3 region has 14 residues. Germline V gives CDR1 SGHVS, CDR2 FQNEAQ. The CDR3 DNA sequence: TGTGCCAGCAGCTTGTTTACAGGGGTCAGGGACCTCCACTTT. This translates into CASSLFTGVRDLHF.

This chain joins TRBV14 and TRBJ1-1, with D maybe TRBD1 (6 bases). Germline V gene sequence: CDR1 SGHDN, CDR2 FVKESK. V lost 2 bases, J lost 0 bases, and 13 bases lay in between. The CDR3 consists of 16 residues. The CDR3 region has the DNA TGTGCCAGCAGCCAATATACGGGACATCTGAACACTGAAGCTTTCTTT. It yields the protein CASSQYTGHLNTEAFF.

The chain has TRBV4-3 and TRBJ1-2, with TRBD1 matching 8 bases. With 3 bases clipped from V and 2 bases from J, the junction kept 5 bases outside the gene matches. The CDR3 has 15 amino acids. Looked up from germline, CDR1 is LGHNA and CDR2 is YSLEER. The CDR3 region has the DNA TGCGCCAGCAGCCACATTAACAGGGGGAACTATGGCTACACCTTC. This translates into CASSHINRGNYGYTF.

The rearrangement uses TRBV5-4 and TRBJ2-1, with 8 bases fitting TRBD2. Losses at the gene ends were 3 bases for V and 3 bases for J; bases not matched to a gene: 11. The CDR3 covers 17 residues. Germline CDR1 is SGHNT and CDR2 is YYREEE (reference sequence). Here the CDR3 reads CASSSPGGGRDYNEQFF. The CDR3 nucleotides read TGTGCCAGCAGCTCCCCGGGGGGGGGCAGGGACTACAATGAGCAGTTCTTC. The variable domain in full, with the rest retrieved from reference TRBV5-4 and TRBJ2-1, is ETGVTQSPTHLIKTRGQQVTLRCSSQSGHNTVSWYQQALGQGPQFIFQYYREEENGRGNFPPRFSGLQFPNYSSELNVNALELDDSALYLCASSSPGGGRDYNEQFFGPGTRLTVL.

The rearrangement links TRBV19 to TRBJ1-4; 11 bases are a match to TRBD1. This CDR3 comprises 13 residues. J was trimmed by 7 bases and V by 9 bases; bases with no gene match: 4. CDR1 is LNHDA, CDR2 SQIVND, per germline (reference sequence). In DNA form, the CDR3 reads TGTGCCAGCGGACAGGGGGCTGGTGAAAAACTGTTTTTT. It codes for CASGQGAGEKLFF.

J is TRBJ1-4 and V is TRBV6-2 or TRBV6-3; TRBD1 matches 9 bases. Looked up from germline, CDR1 is MNHEY and CDR2 is SVGEGT. V lost 6 bases and J lost 7; bases outside the gene matches: 6. The CDR3 sequence is 14 residues long. The CDR3 DNA reads as TGTGCCAGCAGCGAACAGGGGGCAGGTGAAAAACTGTTTTTT. Translation gives CASSEQGAGEKLFF.

The gene calls are TRBV6-2 or TRBV6-3 and TRBJ1-1; D is possibly TRBD1 (6 bases). The CDR3 has 17 amino acids. Between the trimmed V and J ends, which lost 4 bases and 7 bases, there was a span of 25 bases. Looked up from germline, CDR1 is MNHEY and CDR2 is SVGEGT. CDR3 nucleotides: TGTGCCAGCAGTTCACTCCGCAAGACCGGGACACCTCATGAAGCTTTCTTT. Translated, it gives CASSSLRKTGTPHEAFF.

The genes are TRBV23-1 and TRBJ1-5, with D maybe TRBD1 (6 bases). TRBV23-1 is an ORF for which the function is uncertain. V lost 0 bases and J lost 2, with 14 bases in between. There are 17 residues in the CDR3. The CDR3: CASSQSGQFCGNQPQHF. In DNA form, the CDR3 reads TGCGCCAGCAGTCAATCTGGACAGTTTTGTGGCAATCAGCCCCAGCATTTT.

This rearrangement joins TRBV9 to TRBJ1-6; the D is unclear. V was cut by 1 base and J by 0 bases, with 5 bases left in between. CDR3 length: 15 amino acids. Germline CDR1 reads SGDLS; CDR2 reads YYNGEE. CDR3: CASSVRSSYNSPLHF. CDR3 bases: TGTGCCAGCAGCGTACGGAGCTCCTATAATTCACCCCTCCACTTT.